One and the same sample provided the 29 T cell receptor beta chains below, sequenced in a study of tumor-infiltrating lymphocytes in oesophageal squamous cell carcinoma (TCRdb year 2016). The library was made by PCR. Reads for this sample came from an Illumina HiSeq 2000. TCRdb itself trimmed the public reads at Q25 with fastp, ran MiXCR and retained productive beta chains. Entries are consolidated by CDR3 protein sequence, retaining the most common genes and DNA. The sample includes roughly 12,000 distinct CDR3 sequences, with roughly 46% observed a single time. The ten largest clones take up roughly 14% of the sample. Sequencing used normal esophageal tissue next to the tumor. All receptors derive from a male donor with esophageal squamous cell carcinoma.

On this clonotype itself: This may be a read error, as it is one base from a much larger clone. The V and J genes are TRBV5-1 and TRBJ2-5; D could derive from TRBD1 or TRBD2 (6 bases each). The V end lost 0 bases, the J end lost 11 bases, and 8 bases lay between the germline ends. The V gene's germline CDR1 is SGHRS and CDR2 YFSETQ. The length of the CDR3 is 11 residues. In nucleotides, the CDR3 is TGCGCCAGCAGCTTGGGAGGGGGGCAGTACTTC. It encodes CASSLGGGQYF. Variable domain in full (rest from reference TRBV5-1 and TRBJ2-5): KAGVTQTPRYLIKTRGQQVTLSCSPISGHRSVSWYQQTPGQGLQFLFEYFSETQRNKGNFPGRFSGRQFSNSRSEMNVSTLELGDSALYLCASSLGGGQYFGPGTRLLVL.

This clonotype was seen just once. V is TRBV18 and J is TRBJ2-5, with D unresolved. With 1 base removed from V and 7 bases from J, the gap between germline ends came to 7 bases. The CDR3 loop spans 12 amino acids. CDR1 is KGHSH and CDR2 is LQKENI in the germline V gene. CDR3 residues: CASSPQGGTQYF. The CDR3 nucleotides are TGTGCCAGCTCACCACAGGGCGGGACCCAGTACTTC.

This clonotype was observed a single time. A junction end diverges from the germline sequence, so it may reflect a read error. This sequence joins TRBV7-6 and TRBJ2-5, with TRBD2 matching over 8 bases. The J call may be in error: the DNA end matches TRBJ2-1 better. The CDR3 sequence is 15 residues long. CDR1 is SGHVS, CDR2 FNYEAQ, per germline. The CDR3 sequence is CASSPLAAIYNEQFF. CDR3 DNA: TGTGCTAGCAGCCCACTAGCGGCAATCTACAATGAGCAGTTCTTC.

Comments on this clonotype: The conserved final phenylalanine or tryptophan is absent from the CDR3, which likely points to a read error. The DNA is omitted, as the CDR3 cannot be located on it reliably, and the CDR3 follows TCRdb's listing. The chain couples TRBV7-6 to TRBJ1-6; the D call in the table, TRBD1, was not verified against the DNA. Germline loops: CDR1 SGHVS, CDR2 FNYEAQ. The CDR3 has 17 amino acids, counting both end residues. The CDR3 region is CASSLRAGGDYEQYFGA.

At least ten counts were recorded for this clonotype. One end of the junction fails to match germline, which may point to a read error. The rearrangement joins TRBV28 to TRBJ2-1; unclear D gene. The CDR3 length is 14 residues. CDR1 and CDR2 (germline): MDHEN, SYDVKM. CDR3 protein: CASSPHEAVGPLHF. The CDR3 DNA is TGTGCCAGCAGTCCACACGAGGCAGTAGGTCCCCTCCACTTC.

A remark on this clonotype: At one boundary the junction diverges from the germline segment, which might be a read error. J is TRBJ2-5 and V is TRBV7-6, with D maybe TRBD2 (5 bases). Germline V CDR1 and CDR2: SGHVS, FNYEAQ. CDR3 length: 13 amino acids. As DNA, the CDR3 is TGTGCCAGCAGCCCGACGGGAACCGGGGAGCTGTATTTT. This gives the protein CASSPTGTGELYF.

V is TRBV5-6 and J is TRBJ1-5; no definite D call. V dropped 0 bases and J dropped 0 bases, with 13 bases sitting between them. The CDR3 totals 17 residues. Germline CDR1 is SGHDT and CDR2 is YYEEEE. CDR3 DNA sequence: TGTGCCAGCAGCTTGGGTATGGGAGCATATAGCAATCAGCCCCAGCATTTT. Translation gives CASSLGMGAYSNQPQHF. The whole variable domain, remainder taken from reference TRBV5-6 and TRBJ1-5, is DAGVTQSPTHLIKTRGQQVTLRCSPKSGHDTVSWYQQALGQGPQFIFQYYEEEERQRGNFPDRFSGHQFPNYSSELNVNALLLGDSALYLCASSLGMGAYSNQPQHFGDGTRLSIL.

Concerning this clonotype itself: Mismatch with germline at one junction end may stem from a read error. DNA of the CDR3: TGTGCTAGCAGCTTAGGTCCTGCAGGGGACAATGAGCAGTTCTTC. Protein: CASSLGPAGDNEQFF. The rearrangement uses TRBV7-9 and TRBJ2-7; the D gene is possibly TRBD1 (6 bases). The J call could be wrong; TRBJ2-1 is a better fit for the DNA end. CDR3 size: 15 residues. From germline, CDR1 is SEHNR and CDR2 FQNEAQ (reference sequence).

This clonotype was recorded only once. This sequence joins TRBV9 and TRBJ2-1, with 7 bases that match TRBD1. The CDR3 has 15 amino acids. Germline CDR1 reads SGDLS; CDR2 reads YYNGEE. Trimming at V came to 0 bases and at J to 4 bases, leaving 4 bases not matched to a gene. The CDR3, as DNA: TGTGCCAGCAGCGTAGACAGGGGTGCGTACAATGAGCAGTTCTTC. Its translation is CASSVDRGAYNEQFF.

V is TRBV12-3 or TRBV12-4 and J is TRBJ2-1; D call uncertain. The J call may be in error: the DNA end matches TRBJ2-7 better. This CDR3 has 13 residues. CDR3 region: CASSLKVETAQYF. The CDR3 coding sequence is TGTGCCAGCAGTTTAAAGGTCGAGACGGCGCAGTACTTC.

In its sample, this clonotype was seen many times. The gene calls are TRBV20-1 and TRBJ2-1; possible D gene TRBD2, 5 bases. The germline CDR1 and CDR2 sequences are DFQATT and SNEGSKA (reference sequence). This CDR3 has 12 amino acids. The V end was cut by 3 bases, the J end by 5 bases, with 8 bases between. The CDR3 DNA is TGCAGTGCTAGTCCCGGGAACAATGAGCAGTTCTTC. This codes for CSASPGNNEQFF.

This clonotype has more than one count but fewer than ten. The chain carries TRBV11-2 and TRBJ1-3; 7 positions match TRBD1. J gave up 0 bases and V 5 bases, and 4 bases lay outside the gene matches. There are 15 residues in the CDR3. From germline, CDR1 is SGHAT and CDR2 FQNNGV. Written as DNA, the CDR3 is TGTGCCAGCAGCCCGACAGGGATCTCTGGAAACACCATATATTTT. Translated, it gives CASSPTGISGNTIYF.

This clonotype was picked up one time. The chain recombines TRBV6-1 with TRBJ2-1; the D gene is possibly TRBD1 (6 bases). The CDR3 runs to 15 residues. V lost 6 bases and J 4 bases, leaving 16 bases between the germline ends. The germline gives CDR1 MNHNS, CDR2 SASEGT. The CDR3 DNA reads TGTGCCAGCAGCCACGGACAGTTCGGGTACAATGAGCAGTTCTTC. It specifies CASSHGQFGYNEQFF.

The chain uses TRBV6-2 or TRBV6-3 and TRBJ1-1; 7 bases align to TRBD1. This CDR3 comprises 16 residues. Germline V gene lookup returns CDR1 MNHEY and CDR2 SVGEGT. Trimming at V came to 2 bases and at J to 0 bases, leaving 6 bases not matched to a gene. The CDR3 sequence: CASSYSSGGLNTEAFF. The CDR3 nucleotides read TGTGCCAGCAGTTACAGTTCAGGGGGTTTGAACACTGAAGCTTTCTTT.

This clonotype has ten or more counts. This chain connects TRBV6-1 to TRBJ2-3; possible D gene TRBD2, 5 bases. Germline V CDR1 and CDR2: MNHNS, SASEGT. V was clipped by 6 bases and J by 0 bases, with 16 bases between them. This CDR3 comprises 16 residues. This CDR3 is CASRTNVLSSTDTQYF. DNA of the CDR3: TGTGCCAGCAGGACTAACGTTTTAAGTAGCACAGATACGCAGTATTTT.

This clonotype turned up a few times. The V and J genes are TRBV7-8 and TRBJ2-3; a weak D match, TRBD1 (6 bases). The ends were cut back, 3 bases at V and 2 bases at J, with 9 bases in the middle. This CDR3 has 14 amino acids. Germline-derived CDR1 and CDR2 are SGHVS and FQNEAQ. The DNA for the CDR3 is TGTGCCAGCAGCTTCGGGGACACCACAGATACGCAGTATTTT. Translation gives CASSFGDTTDTQYF.

This clonotype has just a few counts. The rearrangement joins TRBV5-6 to TRBJ2-7, with 7 bases lining up with TRBD1. Germline-derived CDR1 and CDR2 are SGHDT and YYEEEE. This CDR3 is 16 amino acids long. V was pared by 4 bases and J by 7 bases, with 17 bases of the junction left unmatched. Here the CDR3 reads CASSQTQGVRNNEQYF. The CDR3 DNA sequence: TGTGCCAGCAGCCAAACCCAGGGGGTCAGGAACAATGAGCAGTACTTC.

The table lists this clonotype with many counts. This likely comes from a read error, as the CDR3 has no conserved phenylalanine or tryptophan at its end. The DNA is left out, because the CDR3 cannot be placed on it with certainty; the CDR3 is given as TCRdb lists it. The rearrangement links TRBV7-2 to TRBJ2-7; the table gives TRBD2 as D, unverified against the DNA. The CDR3 spans 8 amino acids, including both terminal residues. Germline CDR1 and CDR2: SGHTA and FQGNSA. This CDR3 reads CASSLSLA.

The rearrangement joins TRBV7-2 to TRBJ2-7; 11 positions agree with TRBD2. Germline V gene sequence: CDR1 SGHTA, CDR2 FQGNSA. This CDR3 region has 16 residues. Trimming removed 5 bases from V and 7 bases from J; junction bases left unmatched: 13. The CDR3 is CASSPQGLAESNEQYF. The CDR3, as DNA: TGTGCCAGCAGCCCACAGGGACTAGCGGAGTCCAATGAGCAGTACTTC. The whole variable domain, filled in from reference TRBV7-2 and TRBJ2-7, reads GAGVSQSPSNKVTEKGKDVELRCDPISGHTALYWYRQSLGQGLEFLIYFQGNSAPDKSGLPSDRFSAERTGGSVSTLTIQRTQQEDSAVYLCASSPQGLAESNEQYFGPGTRLTVT.

This clonotype counts as medium-sized. This chain uses TRBV12-3 or TRBV12-4 with TRBJ2-2, with D maybe TRBD1 (6 bases). The CDR3 spans 15 residues. The V gene lost 4 bases and the J gene lost 4 bases, with 13 bases spanning the gap. In DNA form, the CDR3 reads TGTGCCAGCAGTTCCCTAGGGGGTGCCACCGGGGAGCTGTTTTTT. Translation: CASSSLGGATGELFF.

The gene calls are TRBV7-8 and TRBJ2-3; TRBD2 matches at 10 bases. Germline V gene sequence: CDR1 SGHVS, CDR2 FQNEAQ. The CDR3 totals 14 residues. The junction had 3 bases not matched to a gene; V was cut back by 8 bases and J by 1 base. The CDR3 spells CASGLAAGTDTQYF. DNA of the CDR3: TGTGCCAGCGGACTAGCGGCGGGCACAGATACGCAGTATTTT.

This clonotype was seen once. The chain is built from TRBV7-3 and TRBJ2-5; no clear D gene. The assigned J gene may be wrong: the sequence end matches TRBJ2-1 better. This CDR3 has 16 amino acids. Germline CDR1 SGHTA, CDR2 FQGTGA. The CDR3 reads CASSTEATRAWNEQFF. CDR3 nucleotides: TGTGCCAGCAGCACCGAAGCGACTCGAGCATGGAATGAGCAGTTCTTC.

This clonotype is classed as medium-sized. The chain recombines TRBV7-3 with TRBJ2-3; 7 bases align to TRBD1. There are 15 residues in the CDR3. J was trimmed by 2 bases and V by 4 bases; bases with no gene match: 6. Germline assignment: CDR1 SGHTA and CDR2 FQGTGA. The CDR3 DNA reads TGTGCCAGCAGCTCGACAGGGATAAACACAGATACGCAGTATTTT. It specifies CASSSTGINTDTQYF.

This clonotype was picked up many times. No conserved phenylalanine or tryptophan ends this CDR3, so it is likely a read error. Because the CDR3's place on the DNA is in doubt, the DNA is left out and the CDR3 is given as listed by TCRdb. The genes are TRBV7-2 and TRBJ2-7; TRBD1 reflects the table's D call only, with no check against the DNA. The germline V gene encodes CDR1 SGHTA and CDR2 FQGNSA. The CDR3 is 18 residues long, counting both termini. The CDR3 sequence: CASSTYRGQTNYGYTFGS.

There are many counts of this clonotype. The chain links TRBV7-9 to TRBJ2-7, with D hard to call. The length of the CDR3 is 14 residues. Germline V gene lookup returns CDR1 SEHNR and CDR2 FQNEAQ (reference sequence). Trimming took 1 base from V and 5 from J, leaving 12 bases between them. CDR3 nucleotide sequence: TGTGCCAGCAGCTTAGGGCTCACCCCGGACGAGCAGTACTTC. It translates to CASSLGLTPDEQYF.

This rearrangement joins TRBV6-5 to TRBJ2-4; a possible D gene is TRBD1 (5 bases). The J call may be in error: the DNA end matches TRBJ2-7 better. The CDR3 runs to 15 residues. CDR1 MNHEY and CDR2 SVGAGI come from the germline V gene. CDR3 nucleotide sequence: TGTGCCAGCAGTGAAGGGGCAACGAGAGCCTACGAGCAGTACTTC. Its translation: CASSEGATRAYEQYF.

The chain combines TRBV19 with TRBJ2-1; no clear D gene. Judging by the DNA end, TRBJ2-5 fits better; the J call may be wrong. From germline, CDR1 is LNHDA and CDR2 SQIVND (reference sequence). The CDR3 extends over 13 amino acids. The CDR3 sequence: CARGNRNQETQYF. The CDR3, as DNA: TGTGCCAGGGGAAACCGAAACCAAGAGACCCAGTACTTC.

This clonotype was seen only a few times. The chain employs TRBV7-3 and TRBJ2-1; TRBD2 aligns across 9 bases. V trimming: 5 bases; J trimming: 5 bases; junction bases outside the gene matches: 7. The CDR3 has 15 amino acids. Germline V gene lookup returns CDR1 SGHTA and CDR2 FQGTGA. The CDR3 DNA reads as TGTGCCAGCAGCCTGAGAGGCGGGAGGGACAATGAGCAGTTCTTC. Amino acids: CASSLRGGRDNEQFF.

J is TRBJ2-5 and V is TRBV6-2 or TRBV6-3; 9 bases line up with TRBD1. Germline assignment: CDR1 MNHEY and CDR2 SVGEGT. The CDR3 spans 15 residues. V trimming: 2 bases; J trimming: 11 bases; junction bases outside the gene matches: 12. The CDR3 here is CASSYTGTGSNEQYF. The CDR3 bases are TGTGCCAGCAGTTACACCGGGACAGGGAGCAATGAGCAGTACTTC.